These 16 T cell receptor beta chains came from one sample sequenced in a study of identifying expanded T cells in peripheral blood. Sequencing used immunoSEQ multiplex PCR; TCRdb keeps in-frame clones, though not all of them. The sample includes around 95,000 clones, approximately 89% seen only once; the top ten take approximately 5.7%. Sequenced input: blood. These receptors were taken from a person aged 18 to 75 in good health.

The chain couples TRBV6-6 to TRBJ1-5; TRBD1 might be the D (5 bases). The CDR3 spans 15 residues. Trimming pared 0 bases from V and 7 bases from J, leaving 13 bases between. Germline CDR1 is MNHNY and CDR2 is SVGAGI (reference sequence). The CDR3 region has the DNA TGTGCCAGCAGTTACTCATCCGGGGGGAGCCAGCCCCAGCATTTT. This encodes CASSYSSGGSQPQHF.

This clone has just a few counts. The chain uses TRBV11-3 and TRBJ2-7; D is undetermined. This CDR3 is built from 11 residues. The V gene lost 2 bases and the J gene lost 4 bases, with 3 bases spanning the gap. Germline V lookup: CDR1 SGHNT, CDR2 YENEEA. In nucleotides, the CDR3 is TGTGCCAGCAGCTTACAGTACGAGCAGTACTTC. It specifies CASSLQYEQYF.

The chain has TRBV7-3 and TRBJ1-1; D gene ambiguous. This CDR3 is 13 amino acids long. The germline CDR1 and CDR2 sequences are SGHTA and FQGTGA. With 2 bases removed from V and 3 bases from J, the gap between germline ends came to 7 bases. CDR3 amino acids: CASSLQVDTEAFF. The CDR3 coding sequence is TGTGCCAGCAGCTTACAGGTGGACACTGAAGCTTTCTTT.

The chain recombines TRBV27 with TRBJ1-1, with 9 bases lining up with TRBD1. This CDR3 has 15 residues. V trimming: 4 bases; J trimming: 4 bases; junction bases outside the gene matches: 7. The germline CDR1 and CDR2 sequences are MNHEY and SMNVEV (reference sequence). The CDR3 nucleotides are TGTGCCAGCAGTTCGCAACAGGGGGCCAGCACTGAAGCTTTCTTT. This encodes CASSSQQGASTEAFF.

The chain carries TRBV2 and TRBJ1-2; D is unclear. The CDR3 runs 15 residues. CDR1 SNHLY and CDR2 FYNNEI come from the germline V gene. The ends were cut back, 5 bases at V and 4 bases at J, with 17 bases in the middle. The CDR3 sequence: CASSQDKQRAYGYTF. CDR3 DNA: TGTGCCAGCAGTCAAGACAAACAGCGTGCCTATGGCTACACCTTC.

This chain connects TRBV7-2 to TRBJ2-3; 8 positions match TRBD1. The CDR3 is 15 residues long. CDR1 is SGHTA, CDR2 FQGNSA, per germline. The V segment lost 3 bases and the J segment 0 bases; nucleotides outside the gene matches: 2. The CDR3 reads CASSLRDRSTDTQYF. The CDR3 region has the DNA TGTGCCAGCAGCTTGAGGGACAGGAGCACAGATACGCAGTATTTT.

The chain recombines TRBV9 with TRBJ2-3; 10 bases are a match to TRBD2. The CDR3 is 17 residues long. Germline CDR1 is SGDLS and CDR2 is YYNGEE. J lost 0 bases, V lost 4 bases, and 8 bases had no gene match. The CDR3 reads CASSPMIAGGSTDTQYF. The CDR3 DNA follows: TGTGCCAGCAGCCCGATGATAGCGGGGGGTAGCACAGATACGCAGTATTTT.

This chain connects TRBV15 to TRBJ2-6; 8 bases line up with TRBD1. The CDR3 covers 19 residues. Germline V lookup: CDR1 LNHNV, CDR2 YYDKDF (reference sequence). V was clipped by 1 base and J by 0 bases; unmatched bases: 8. As DNA, the CDR3 is TGTGCCACCAGCAGAGGGGGAAGGACAGGGACCTCTGGGGCCAACGTCCTGACTTTC. It translates to CATSRGGRTGTSGANVLTF. The full variable domain, completed using reference TRBV15 and TRBJ2-6, is DAMVIQNPRYQVTQFGKPVTLSCSQTLNHNVMYWYQQKSSQAPKLLFHYYDKDFNNEADTPDNFQSRRPNTSFCFLDIRSPGLGDTAMYLCATSRGGRTGTSGANVLTFGAGSRLTVL.

The gene calls are TRBV7-8 and TRBJ1-1, with TRBD1 matching 8 bases. The CDR3 spans 14 residues. V was clipped by 3 bases and J by 2 bases; unmatched bases: 2. In germline, CDR1 is SGHVS, CDR2 FQNEAQ. The CDR3 DNA reads TGTGCCAGCAGCTTCCAGGGGGCTAACACTGAAGCTTTCTTT. Translated, it gives CASSFQGANTEAFF.

The CDR3, as DNA: TGTGCCAGCAGCCCGTGGGGGAATTCTAACTATGGCTACACCTTC. It codes for CASSPWGNSNYGYTF. The rearrangement uses TRBV5-4 and TRBJ1-2, with D possibly matching TRBD1 (5 bases). V was trimmed by 4 bases and J by 0 bases, leaving 13 bases between them. CDR1 is SGHNT and CDR2 is YYREEE in the germline V gene (reference sequence). This CDR3 contains 15 residues.

The chain recombines TRBV6-1 with TRBJ2-2; D may be TRBD2 (6 bases). The CDR3 runs to 14 residues. V was shortened by 4 bases and J by 1 base, with 7 bases between the two germline ends. Per the germline V gene, CDR1 is MNHNS and CDR2 is SASEGT. The CDR3 DNA is TGTGCCAGCAGTGTGGGGGGGAACACCGGGGAGCTGTTTTTT. It specifies CASSVGGNTGELFF.

The sample holds a few counts of this clone. The gene calls are TRBV29-1 and TRBJ1-1; 9 bases line up with TRBD1. In germline, CDR1 is SQVTM, CDR2 ANQGSEA. This CDR3 spans 13 amino acids. Losses at the gene ends were 6 bases for V and 3 bases for J; bases not matched to a gene: 5. The CDR3 here is CSVQGQGYTEAFF. The CDR3 nucleotides are TGCAGCGTCCAGGGACAGGGCTACACTGAAGCTTTCTTT.

The chain uses TRBV19 and TRBJ1-1, with TRBD1 identical over 7 bases. The CDR3 has 14 residues. In germline, CDR1 is LNHDA, CDR2 SQIVND (reference sequence). V lost 4 bases and J lost 1; bases outside the gene matches: 3. The CDR3 sequence is CASSRQGRNTEAFF. The CDR3 bases are TGTGCCAGTAGTAGACAGGGTAGGAACACTGAAGCTTTCTTT. Full variable domain (outside the CDR3, taken from reference TRBV19 and TRBJ1-1): DGGITQSPKYLFRKEGQNVTLSCEQNLNHDAMYWYRQDPGQGLRLIYYSQIVNDFQKGDIAEGYSVSREKKESFPLTVTSAQKNPTAFYLCASSRQGRNTEAFFGQGTRLTVV.

This sequence joins TRBV4-1 and TRBJ2-7; 9 bases line up with TRBD2. Germline loops: CDR1 MGHRA, CDR2 YSYEKL. V was pared by 0 bases and J by 1 base, with 22 bases of the junction left unmatched. This CDR3 spans 22 amino acids. CDR3 bases: TGCGCCAGCAGCCAAGAGTGGCCTCCATCACCGGGCGGGAGGGCTAGGTCCTACGAGCAGTACTTC. It yields the protein CASSQEWPPSPGGRARSYEQYF.

The CDR3 nucleotides are TGCGCCAGCAGCCAAGATATCGATCAGCCCCAGCATTTT. As protein: CASSQDIDQPQHF. V gene TRBV4-3 combines with J gene TRBJ1-5; D is ambiguous. Germline CDR1 reads LGHNA; CDR2 reads YSLEER. This CDR3 is 13 amino acids long. Between the trimmed V and J ends, which lost 0 bases and 5 bases, there was a span of 5 bases.

The chain joins TRBV5-6 to TRBJ2-1; 9 bases are shared with TRBD2. Trimming removed 4 bases from V and 3 bases from J; junction bases left unmatched: 5. CDR1 is SGHDT, CDR2 YYEEEE, per germline. The CDR3 covers 15 residues. As DNA, the CDR3 is TGTGCCAGCAGCCACGCGGGGGGGATCTACAATGAGCAGTTCTTC. Translating gives CASSHAGGIYNEQFF.